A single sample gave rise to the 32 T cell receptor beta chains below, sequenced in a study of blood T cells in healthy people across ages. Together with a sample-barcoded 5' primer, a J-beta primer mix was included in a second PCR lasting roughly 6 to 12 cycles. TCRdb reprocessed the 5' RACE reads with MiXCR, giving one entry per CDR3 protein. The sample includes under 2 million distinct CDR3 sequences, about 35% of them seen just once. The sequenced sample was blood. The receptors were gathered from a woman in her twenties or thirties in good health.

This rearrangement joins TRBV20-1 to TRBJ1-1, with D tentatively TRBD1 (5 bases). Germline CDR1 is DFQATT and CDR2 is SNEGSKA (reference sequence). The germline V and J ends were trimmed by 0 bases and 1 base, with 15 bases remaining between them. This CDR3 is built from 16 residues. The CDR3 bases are TGCAGTGCTAGAGATATTAGGGGCTGGGGGAACACTGAAGCTTTCTTT. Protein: CSARDIRGWGNTEAFF.

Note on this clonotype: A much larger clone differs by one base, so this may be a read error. In DNA, the CDR3 is TGTGCCCGCAGCTTACTGACATATTCCCAAGAGACCCAGTACTTC. This gives the protein CARSLLTYSQETQYF. The rearrangement joins TRBV7-2 to TRBJ2-5; no definite D call. The germline CDR1 and CDR2 sequences are SGHTA and FQGNSA. This CDR3 region has 15 residues.

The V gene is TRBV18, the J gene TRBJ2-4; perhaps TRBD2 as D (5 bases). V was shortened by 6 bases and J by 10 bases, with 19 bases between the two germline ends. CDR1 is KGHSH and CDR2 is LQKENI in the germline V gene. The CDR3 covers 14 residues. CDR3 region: CASSRDLGEGIQYF. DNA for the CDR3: TGTGCCAGCTCCCGTGACTTAGGAGAGGGAATTCAGTACTTC.

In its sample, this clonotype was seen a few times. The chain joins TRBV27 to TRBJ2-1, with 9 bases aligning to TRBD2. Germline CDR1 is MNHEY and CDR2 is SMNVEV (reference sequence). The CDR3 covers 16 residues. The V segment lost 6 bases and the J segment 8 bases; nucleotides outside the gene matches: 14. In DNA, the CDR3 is TGTGCCAGCAGCCCTAATAGCGGGAGCCGGGGAGATGAGCAGTTCTTC. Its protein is CASSPNSGSRGDEQFF.

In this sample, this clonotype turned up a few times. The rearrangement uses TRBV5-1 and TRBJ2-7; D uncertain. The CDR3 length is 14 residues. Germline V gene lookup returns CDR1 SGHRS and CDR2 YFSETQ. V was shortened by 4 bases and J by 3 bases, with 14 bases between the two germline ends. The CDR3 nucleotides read TGCGCCAGCAGCCCCCCTGGGGTTCACTACGAGCAGTACTTC. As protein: CASSPPGVHYEQYF. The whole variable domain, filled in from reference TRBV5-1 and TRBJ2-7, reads KAGVTQTPRYLIKTRGQQVTLSCSPISGHRSVSWYQQTPGQGLQFLFEYFSETQRNKGNFPGRFSGRQFSNSRSEMNVSTLELGDSALYLCASSPPGVHYEQYFGPGTRLTVT.

The DNA for the CDR3 is TGTGCCTGGAGTGTAGCCGCGGATCAGCCCCAGCATTTT. Amino acid sequence: CAWSVAADQPQHF. This chain uses TRBV30 with TRBJ1-5; D gene ambiguous. Germline V gene data show CDR1 as GTSNPN and CDR2 as SVGIG (reference sequence). Trimming pared 0 bases from V and 5 bases from J, leaving 8 bases between. The CDR3 loop spans 13 amino acids.

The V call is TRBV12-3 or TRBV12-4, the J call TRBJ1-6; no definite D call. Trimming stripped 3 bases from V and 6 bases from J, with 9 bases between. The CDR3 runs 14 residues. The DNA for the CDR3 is TGTGCCAGCAGTTTCGGCAGCCCTAATTCACCCCTCCACTTT. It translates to CASSFGSPNSPLHF.

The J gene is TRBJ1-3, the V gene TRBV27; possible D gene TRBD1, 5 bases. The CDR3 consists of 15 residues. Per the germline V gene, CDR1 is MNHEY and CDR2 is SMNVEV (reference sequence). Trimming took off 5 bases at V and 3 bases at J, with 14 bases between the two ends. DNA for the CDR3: TGTGCCAGCAGTCCGTCCTCTGGGGGTGGAAACACCATATATTTT. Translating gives CASSPSSGGGNTIYF.

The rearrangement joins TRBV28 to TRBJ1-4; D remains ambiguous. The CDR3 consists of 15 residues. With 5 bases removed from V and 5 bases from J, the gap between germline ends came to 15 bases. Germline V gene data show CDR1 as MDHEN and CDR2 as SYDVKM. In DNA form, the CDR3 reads TGTGCCAGCAGTCCATTATCGGACTACAATGAAAAACTGTTTTTT. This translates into CASSPLSDYNEKLFF.

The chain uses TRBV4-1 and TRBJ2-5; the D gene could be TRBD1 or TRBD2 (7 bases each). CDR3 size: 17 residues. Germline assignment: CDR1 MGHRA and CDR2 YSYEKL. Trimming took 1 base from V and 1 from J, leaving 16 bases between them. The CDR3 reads CASSQGGPGGGQETQYF. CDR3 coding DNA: TGCGCCAGCAGCCAAGGGGGCCCAGGGGGGGGCCAAGAGACCCAGTACTTC.

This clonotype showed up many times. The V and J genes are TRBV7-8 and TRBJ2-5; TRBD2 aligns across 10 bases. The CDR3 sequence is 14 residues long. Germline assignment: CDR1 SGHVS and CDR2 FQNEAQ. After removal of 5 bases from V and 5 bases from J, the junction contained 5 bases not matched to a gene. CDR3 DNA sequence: TGTGCCAGCAGCCCCCTAGCGGGAGTTGAGACCCAGTACTTC. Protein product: CASSPLAGVETQYF.

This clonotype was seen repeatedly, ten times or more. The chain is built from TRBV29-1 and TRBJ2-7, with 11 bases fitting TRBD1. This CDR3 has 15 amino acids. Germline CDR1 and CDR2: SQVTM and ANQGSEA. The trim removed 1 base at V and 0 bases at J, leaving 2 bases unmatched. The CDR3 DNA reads TGCAGCGTTGAAGTTGGACAGGGGGCCTCCTACGAGCAGTACTTC. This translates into CSVEVGQGASYEQYF.

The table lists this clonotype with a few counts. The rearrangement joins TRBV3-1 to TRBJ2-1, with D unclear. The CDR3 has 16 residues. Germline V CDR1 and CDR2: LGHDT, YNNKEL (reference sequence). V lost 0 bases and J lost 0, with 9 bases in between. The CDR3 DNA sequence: TGTGCCAGCAGCCAAGATCTGGCAGTCTCCTACAATGAGCAGTTCTTC. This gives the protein CASSQDLAVSYNEQFF.

The CDR3 reads CAWSLGQVLSYGYTF. In nucleotides, the CDR3 is TGTGCCTGGAGTCTCGGACAGGTTCTTAGTTATGGCTACACCTTC. This rearrangement joins TRBV30 to TRBJ1-2; 7 nucleotides match TRBD1. V gave up 2 bases and J gave up 5 bases; unmatched junction bases: 11. CDR3 length: 15 amino acids. Germline V gives CDR1 GTSNPN, CDR2 SVGIG (reference sequence).

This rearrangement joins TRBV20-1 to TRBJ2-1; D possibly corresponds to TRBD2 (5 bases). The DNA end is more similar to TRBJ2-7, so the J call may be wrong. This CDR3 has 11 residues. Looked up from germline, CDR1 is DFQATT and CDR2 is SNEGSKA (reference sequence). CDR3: CSAILAHEQYF. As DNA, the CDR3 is TGCAGTGCTATTCTAGCCCATGAGCAGTACTTC.

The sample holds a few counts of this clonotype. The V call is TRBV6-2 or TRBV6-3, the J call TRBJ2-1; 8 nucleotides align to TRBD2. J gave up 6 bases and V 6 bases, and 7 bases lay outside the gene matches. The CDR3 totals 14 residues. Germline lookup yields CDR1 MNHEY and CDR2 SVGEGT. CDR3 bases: TGTGCCAGCAGGGACGGGGGGGCCATCAATGAGCAGTTCTTC. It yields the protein CASRDGGAINEQFF.

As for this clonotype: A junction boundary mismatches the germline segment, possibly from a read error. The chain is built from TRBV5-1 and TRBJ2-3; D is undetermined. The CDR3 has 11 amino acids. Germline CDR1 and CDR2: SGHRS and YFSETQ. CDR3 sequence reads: CACSFADTQYF. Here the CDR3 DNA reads TGCGCCTGCAGCTTTGCGGATACGCAGTATTTT.

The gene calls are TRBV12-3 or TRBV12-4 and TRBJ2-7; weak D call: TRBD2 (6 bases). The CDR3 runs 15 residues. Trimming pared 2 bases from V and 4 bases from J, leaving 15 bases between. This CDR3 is CASSLSQRVEYEQYF. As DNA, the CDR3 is TGTGCCAGCAGTTTATCCCAGCGGGTCGAATACGAGCAGTACTTC.

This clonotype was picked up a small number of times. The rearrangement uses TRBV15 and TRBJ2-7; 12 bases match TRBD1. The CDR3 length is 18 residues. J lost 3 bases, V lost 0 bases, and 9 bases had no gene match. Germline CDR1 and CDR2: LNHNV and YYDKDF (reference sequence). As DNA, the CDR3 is TGTGCCACCAGCAGAGATTTTAGGGACAGGGGGCTAGTCTACGAGCAGTACTTC. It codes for CATSRDFRDRGLVYEQYF. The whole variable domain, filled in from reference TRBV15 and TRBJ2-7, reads DAMVIQNPRYQVTQFGKPVTLSCSQTLNHNVMYWYQQKSSQAPKLLFHYYDKDFNNEADTPDNFQSRRPNTSFCFLDIRSPGLGDTAMYLCATSRDFRDRGLVYEQYFGPGTRLTVT.

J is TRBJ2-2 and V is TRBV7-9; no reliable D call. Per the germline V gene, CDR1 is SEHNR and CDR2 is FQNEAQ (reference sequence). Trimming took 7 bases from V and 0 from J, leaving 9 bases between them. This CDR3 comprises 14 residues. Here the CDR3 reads CASNGRTNTGELFF. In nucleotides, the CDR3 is TGTGCCAGCAATGGTCGGACGAACACCGGGGAGCTGTTTTTT.

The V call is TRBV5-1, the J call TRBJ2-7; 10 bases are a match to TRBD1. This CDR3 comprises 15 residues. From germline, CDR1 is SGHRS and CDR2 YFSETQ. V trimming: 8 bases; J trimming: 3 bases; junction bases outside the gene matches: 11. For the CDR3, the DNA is TGCGCCAGTAGCGCGCCGACAGGGGGCCTCTACGAGCAGTACTTC. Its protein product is CASSAPTGGLYEQYF.

The chain's CDR3 is CASSPASGVWDEQFF. CDR3 nucleotide sequence: TGTGCCAGCTCACCAGCGAGCGGGGTCTGGGATGAGCAGTTCTTC. The V and J genes are TRBV18 and TRBJ2-1; 7 positions match TRBD2. V lost 2 bases, J lost 8 bases, and 9 bases stayed unmatched. Germline V gene data show CDR1 as KGHSH and CDR2 as LQKENI. CDR3 size: 15 residues.

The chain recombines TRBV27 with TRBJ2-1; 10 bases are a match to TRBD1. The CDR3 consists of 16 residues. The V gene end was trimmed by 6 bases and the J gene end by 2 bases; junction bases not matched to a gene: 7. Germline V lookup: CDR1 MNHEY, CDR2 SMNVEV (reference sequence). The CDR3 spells CASSPGQGFPYNEQFF. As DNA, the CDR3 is TGTGCCAGCAGCCCGGGACAGGGGTTCCCCTACAATGAGCAGTTCTTC.

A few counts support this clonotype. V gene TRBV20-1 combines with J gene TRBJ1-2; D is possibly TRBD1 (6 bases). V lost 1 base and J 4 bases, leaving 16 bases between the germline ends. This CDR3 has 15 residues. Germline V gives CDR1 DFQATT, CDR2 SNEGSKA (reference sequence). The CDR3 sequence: CSARGGAGTLYGYTF. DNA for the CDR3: TGCAGTGCTAGAGGGGGGGCAGGGACTCTCTATGGCTACACCTTC.

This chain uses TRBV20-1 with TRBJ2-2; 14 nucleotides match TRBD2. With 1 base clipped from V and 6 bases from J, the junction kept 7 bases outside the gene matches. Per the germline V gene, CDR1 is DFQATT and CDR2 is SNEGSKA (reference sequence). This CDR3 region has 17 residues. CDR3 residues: CSARGFGLAGGAGELFF. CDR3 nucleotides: TGCAGTGCTAGAGGATTCGGACTAGCGGGGGGAGCCGGGGAGCTGTTTTTT.

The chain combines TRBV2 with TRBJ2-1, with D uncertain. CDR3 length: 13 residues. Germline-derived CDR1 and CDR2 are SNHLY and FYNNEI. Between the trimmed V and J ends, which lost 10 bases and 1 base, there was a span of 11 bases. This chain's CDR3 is CAILVGSYNEQFF. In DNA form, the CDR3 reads TGTGCCATCCTCGTAGGATCCTACAATGAGCAGTTCTTC.

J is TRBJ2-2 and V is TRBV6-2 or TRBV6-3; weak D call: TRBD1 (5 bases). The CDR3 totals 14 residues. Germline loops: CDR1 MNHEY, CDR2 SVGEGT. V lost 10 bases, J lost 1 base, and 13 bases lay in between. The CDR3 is CAIVQDENTGELFF. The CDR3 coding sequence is TGTGCCATTGTACAGGACGAGAACACCGGGGAGCTGTTTTTT.

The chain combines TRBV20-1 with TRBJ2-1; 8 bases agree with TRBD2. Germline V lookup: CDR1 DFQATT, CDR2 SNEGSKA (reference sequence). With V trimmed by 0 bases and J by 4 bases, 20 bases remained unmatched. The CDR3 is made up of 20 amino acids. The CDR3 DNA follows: TGCAGTGCTAGAGATCCGGACACAATAGCGGGGCCCCTTAGTTACAATGAGCAGTTCTTC. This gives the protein CSARDPDTIAGPLSYNEQFF.

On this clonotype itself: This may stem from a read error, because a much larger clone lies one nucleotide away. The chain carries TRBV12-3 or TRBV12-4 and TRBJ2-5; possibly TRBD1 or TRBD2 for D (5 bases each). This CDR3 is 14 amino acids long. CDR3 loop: CATHSGQDQESQYF. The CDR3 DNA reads TGTGCCACCCATTCGGGGCAGGACCAAGAGTCCCAGTACTTC.

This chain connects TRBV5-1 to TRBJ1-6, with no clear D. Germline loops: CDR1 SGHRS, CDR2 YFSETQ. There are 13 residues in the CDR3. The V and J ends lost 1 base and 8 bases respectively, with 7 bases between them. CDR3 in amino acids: CASSLTDHSPLHF. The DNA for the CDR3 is TGCGCCAGCAGCTTGACAGACCATTCACCCCTCCACTTT.

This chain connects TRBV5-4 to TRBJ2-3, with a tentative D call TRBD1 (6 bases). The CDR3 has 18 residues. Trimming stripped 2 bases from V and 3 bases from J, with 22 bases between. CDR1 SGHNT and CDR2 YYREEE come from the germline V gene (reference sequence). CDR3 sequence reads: CASSLPTGLWVFTDTQYF. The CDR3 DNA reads TGTGCCAGCAGCTTACCGACAGGTCTCTGGGTTTTTACAGATACGCAGTATTTT.

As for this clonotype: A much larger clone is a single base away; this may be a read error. CDR3 nucleotides: TGCGCCAGCAGCCAAGATGCAGGGTTGGGGAGAAATGAGCAGTACTTC. This gives the protein CASSQDAGLGRNEQYF. The rearrangement joins TRBV4-1 to TRBJ2-7, with D possibly called TRBD1 or TRBD2 (5 bases each). V dropped 0 bases and J dropped 7 bases, with 19 bases sitting between them. CDR1 and CDR2 from the germline V gene are MGHRA and YSYEKL. The CDR3 length is 16 residues.